The 13 T cell receptor beta chains reported below all come from one sample, sequenced in a study of cytomegalovirus exposure and HLA in healthy donors. The study ran its PCR with 60 Vbeta and 13 Jbeta primers. Profiled with immunoSEQ multiplex PCR; TCRdb holds only in-frame clones, not every one. The table records approximately 120,000 clones, about 15% of them present only once. Sequenced: PBMCs. Source of these receptors: a female donor in good health and CMV-seropositive.

This clone has just a few counts. V is TRBV4-3 and J is TRBJ2-7; D possibly corresponds to TRBD1 (5 bases). This CDR3 spans 18 amino acids. Germline V gives CDR1 LGHNA, CDR2 YSLEER. The germline V and J ends were trimmed by 0 bases and 0 bases, with 18 bases remaining between them. Written as DNA, the CDR3 is TGCGCCAGCAGCCAAGACGTGGGGCGATTCCAAATCTCCTACGAGCAGTACTTC. Amino acid sequence: CASSQDVGRFQISYEQYF.

J is TRBJ2-5 and V is TRBV7-2; 7 nucleotides line up with TRBD2. This CDR3 is built from 14 residues. The trim removed 1 base at V and 5 bases at J, leaving 4 bases unmatched. Germline CDR1 is SGHTA and CDR2 is FQGNSA. For the CDR3, the DNA is TGTGCCAGCAGCTTAGGTCGGCGGGGGGAGACCCAGTACTTC. This sequence encodes CASSLGRRGETQYF.

This clone was found a few times. The chain joins TRBV27 to TRBJ1-2; no definite D call. V gave up 3 bases and J gave up 8 bases, with 13 bases separating them. This CDR3 has 13 amino acids. CDR1 and CDR2 from the germline V gene are MNHEY and SMNVEV (reference sequence). CDR3 sequence: CASSFPPLEGYTF. The CDR3 nucleotides are TGTGCCAGCAGTTTCCCACCTCTAGAAGGCTACACCTTC.

The V call is TRBV5-1, the J call TRBJ2-3; a possible D gene is TRBD2 (5 bases). The CDR3 extends over 12 amino acids. Germline lookup yields CDR1 SGHRS and CDR2 YFSETQ. V was trimmed by 0 bases and J by 6 bases, leaving 5 bases between them. Here the CDR3 DNA reads TGCGCCAGCAGCTTGGCGGGGGATACGCAGTATTTT. Protein sequence: CASSLAGDTQYF.

This sequence joins TRBV7-9 and TRBJ1-2; no firm D call. Trimming removed 5 bases at V and 3 bases at J, with 22 bases between. CDR1 is SEHNR and CDR2 is FQNEAQ in the germline V gene (reference sequence). The CDR3 has 17 residues. In DNA, the CDR3 is TGTGCCAGCAGCCTTACAGTGGGCCGAGCTCGTGACTATGGCTACACCTTC. Protein sequence: CASSLTVGRARDYGYTF.

This clone was found a few times. The genes are TRBV15 and TRBJ1-5; a possible D gene is TRBD1 (5 bases). With 1 base removed from V and 0 bases from J, the gap between germline ends came to 25 bases. The CDR3 loop spans 21 amino acids. Per the germline V gene, CDR1 is LNHNV and CDR2 is YYDKDF (reference sequence). CDR3 region: CATSRGQSRAGPSYSNQPQHF. CDR3 bases: TGTGCCACCAGCAGAGGTCAGAGTCGGGCAGGGCCGAGTTATAGCAATCAGCCCCAGCATTTT.

V and J are TRBV6-5 and TRBJ1-1, with TRBD1 matching 8 bases. The V and J ends lost 7 bases and 3 bases, in that order; junction bases with no gene match: 7. CDR3 length: 14 amino acids. The germline CDR1 and CDR2 sequences are MNHEY and SVGAGI. CDR3 loop: CASIMNRGYTEAFF. The CDR3 DNA is TGTGCCAGCATCATGAACAGGGGGTACACTGAAGCTTTCTTT.

Sample share makes this clone medium-sized. The rearrangement joins TRBV7-2 to TRBJ2-7; 8 bases are a match to TRBD2. The CDR3 loop spans 13 amino acids. Losses at the gene ends were 5 bases for V and 2 bases for J; bases not matched to a gene: 2. Germline values: CDR1 SGHTA, CDR2 FQGNSA. CDR3 residues: CASSPSGPYEQYF. The CDR3 region has the DNA TGTGCCAGCAGCCCTAGCGGGCCCTACGAGCAGTACTTC.

This rearrangement joins TRBV6-5 to TRBJ2-7; tentative D call: TRBD2 (5 bases). CDR1 is MNHEY and CDR2 is SVGAGI in the germline V gene. The germline V and J ends were trimmed by 5 bases and 3 bases, with 11 bases remaining between them. CDR3 size: 13 residues. The CDR3 protein is CASSTDWLYEQYF. CDR3 bases: TGTGCCAGCAGTACGGACTGGCTCTACGAGCAGTACTTC.

The gene calls are TRBV7-9 and TRBJ1-2; D ambiguous. The germline V gene has CDR1 SEHNR and CDR2 FQNEAQ (reference sequence). V gave up 5 bases and J gave up 1 base, with 11 bases separating them. This CDR3 spans 14 amino acids. The CDR3 loop reads CASSGLRVNYGYTF. CDR3 bases: TGTGCCAGCAGCGGGTTGCGGGTTAACTATGGCTACACCTTC.

The rearrangement links TRBV27 to TRBJ2-7, with no clear D. Per germline, CDR1 MNHEY and CDR2 SMNVEV (reference sequence). The ends were cut back, 3 bases at V and 5 bases at J, with 11 bases in the middle. CDR3 size: 13 residues. CDR3 loop: CASSFVESDEQYF. The CDR3 coding sequence is TGTGCCAGCAGTTTTGTGGAGAGCGACGAGCAGTACTTC.

This clone was seen more than once but under ten times. V and J are TRBV27 and TRBJ2-1, with TRBD2 identical over 7 bases. Losses at the gene ends were 6 bases for V and 4 bases for J; bases not matched to a gene: 9. From germline, CDR1 is MNHEY and CDR2 SMNVEV (reference sequence). This CDR3 has 15 residues. CDR3 in amino acids: CASRPSGLLYNEQFF. The CDR3 DNA sequence: TGTGCCAGCAGACCATCGGGACTACTATACAATGAGCAGTTCTTC.

The V and J genes are TRBV10-2 and TRBJ2-7; 7 positions agree with TRBD1. Germline V gene sequence: CDR1 WSHSY, CDR2 SAAADI. Trimming removed 5 bases from V and 2 bases from J; junction bases left unmatched: 6. The CDR3 length is 14 residues. CDR3 coding DNA: TGCGCCAGCAGTTACTCCGGGACAGCCTACGAGCAGTACTTC. This sequence encodes CASSYSGTAYEQYF.